Here is one TCR beta chain with its context. Germline loops: CDR1 SGHRS, CDR2 YFSETQ. The V gene end was trimmed by 4 bases and the J gene end by 1 base; junction bases not matched to a gene: 7. CDR3 length: 15 amino acids. Source study methods: Quantification of nucleated cells was approximated via reference gene primer amplification. Produced via immunoSEQ multiplex PCR; TCRdb's table is partial and in-frame only. The V and J calls and the clone size are those of that table, but D and trimming were determined from the DNA. Of over 250,000 clones detected, under 90% appear once; the ten largest clones hold approximately 9%. The data are from a study of blood T cell repertoires in COVID-19. Turning to the study itself: Acute and convalescent COVID-19 specimens originated in the United States, Italy and Spain.

The genes are TRBV5-1 and TRBJ1-1; 7 bases line up with TRBD1. Specimen: peripheral blood. This receptor was taken from a woman in her forties or fifties who had recovered from COVID-19. In nucleotides, the CDR3 is TGCGCCAGCAGCCCTGTTGGGACAGCGAACACTGAAGCTTTCTTT. Residues: CASSPVGTANTEAFF.